Presented here are 27 T cell receptor beta chains from one specimen sequenced in a study of blood T cell repertoires in COVID-19. The repertoire was sequenced with immunoSEQ multiplex PCR; TCRdb's copy has only in-frame clones and lacks some. Altogether under 100,000 clones are present, about 87% being singletons, with the ten largest covering roughly 5.1%. The sequencing sample was made of peripheral blood. The origin of the receptors is a man aged 40-55 years with acute or convalescent COVID-19.

The count of this clone is one. V usage is TRBV28 and J usage is TRBJ1-1; D is possibly TRBD1 (6 bases). CDR3 length: 18 amino acids. V lost 4 bases and J lost 0, with 21 bases in between. Germline V lookup: CDR1 MDHEN, CDR2 SYDVKM. The DNA of the CDR3 is TGTGCCAGCAGTTCCCCCCGGCACAGGGACCCTATGAACACTGAAGCTTTCTTT. Its protein product is CASSSPRHRDPMNTEAFF.

The chain uses TRBV7-8 and TRBJ1-3, with a weak D call TRBD1 (5 bases). Trimming pared 5 bases from V and 1 base from J, leaving 12 bases between. This CDR3 contains 15 residues. Germline V CDR1 and CDR2: SGHVS, FQNEAQ. The CDR3 loop reads CASSAARGSGNTIYF. In nucleotides, the CDR3 is TGTGCCAGCAGCGCCGCAAGGGGTTCTGGAAACACCATATATTTT. The whole variable domain, filled in from reference TRBV7-8 and TRBJ1-3, reads GAGVSQSPRYKVAKRGQDVALRCDPISGHVSLFWYQQALGQGPEFLTYFQNEAQLDKSGLPSDRFFAERPEGSVSTLKIQRTQQEDSAVYLCASSAARGSGNTIYFGEGSWLTVV.

The chain is built from TRBV19 and TRBJ2-2; 7 nucleotides align to TRBD1. The CDR3 runs to 15 residues. Germline CDR1 and CDR2: LNHDA and SQIVND (reference sequence). With 5 bases clipped from V and 4 bases from J, the junction kept 7 bases outside the gene matches. The CDR3 region is CASSATGMGTGELFF. The CDR3 DNA reads as TGTGCCAGTAGTGCGACAGGGATGGGCACCGGGGAGCTGTTTTTT. The variable domain in full, with the rest retrieved from reference TRBV19 and TRBJ2-2, is DGGITQSPKYLFRKEGQNVTLSCEQNLNHDAMYWYRQDPGQGLRLIYYSQIVNDFQKGDIAEGYSVSREKKESFPLTVTSAQKNPTAFYLCASSATGMGTGELFFGEGSRLTVL.

This clone turned up a few times. V gene TRBV19 combines with J gene TRBJ1-4; 9 bases align to TRBD1. The CDR3 spans 14 residues. The V gene's germline CDR1 is LNHDA and CDR2 SQIVND (reference sequence). J gave up 8 bases and V 11 bases, and 12 bases lay outside the gene matches. The CDR3 nucleotides are TGTGCCTCTCGACCGGGACAGGGCGGGGAAAAACTGTTTTTT. This sequence encodes CASRPGQGGEKLFF.

The chain is built from TRBV30 and TRBJ1-1; 8 positions match TRBD1. Germline V gene data show CDR1 as GTSNPN and CDR2 as SVGIG (reference sequence). V shed 5 bases, J shed 3 bases, and the junction held 5 bases outside the gene matches. The CDR3 sequence is 13 residues long. The CDR3 loop reads CAWSGQGYTEAFF. The CDR3 coding sequence is TGTGCCTGGTCTGGACAGGGCTACACTGAAGCTTTCTTT.

For the CDR3, the DNA is TGTGCCAGTAGTATAGATTTAAGTAGCCGAGGCGGTTTCTTT. Translation gives CASSIDLSSRGGFF. This chain connects TRBV19 to TRBJ1-1; D gene uncertain. The CDR3 length is 14 residues. The germline gives CDR1 LNHDA, CDR2 SQIVND (reference sequence). Trimming pared 0 bases from V and 13 bases from J, leaving 18 bases between.

The genes are TRBV10-3 and TRBJ1-1; 7 nucleotides match TRBD1. CDR1 ENHRY and CDR2 SYGVKD come from the germline V gene. With V trimmed by 10 bases and J by 1 base, 3 bases remained unmatched. This CDR3 spans 12 amino acids. The CDR3 nucleotides read TGTGCCACGACAGGGACGAACACTGAAGCTTTCTTT. As protein: CATTGTNTEAFF.

The chain couples TRBV5-4 to TRBJ2-1; D is ambiguous. Germline assignment: CDR1 SGHNT and CDR2 YYREEE (reference sequence). There are 15 residues in the CDR3. Trimming removed 0 bases from V and 2 bases from J, with 9 bases in between. The chain's CDR3 is CASSLGAGPYNEQFF. The CDR3 region has the DNA TGTGCCAGCAGCTTGGGGGCTGGGCCCTACAATGAGCAGTTCTTC.

This chain connects TRBV10-3 to TRBJ1-3; TRBD1 might be the D (5 bases). V lost 3 bases and J lost 4, with 16 bases in between. This CDR3 is 16 amino acids long. Looked up from germline, CDR1 is ENHRY and CDR2 is SYGVKD. The CDR3 is CAISDKLQGGGNTIYF. CDR3 nucleotides: TGTGCCATCAGTGACAAACTCCAGGGAGGCGGAAACACCATATATTTT.

The chain carries TRBV6-5 and TRBJ1-5; D might be TRBD1 (5 bases). Trimming cost V 6 bases and J 6 bases, with 12 bases left between them. Germline-derived CDR1 and CDR2 are MNHEY and SVGAGI. CDR3 length equals 13 residues. DNA of the CDR3: TGTGCCAGCAGAAGACAGTTGGGTCAGCCCCAGCATTTT. Amino acids: CASRRQLGQPQHF.

V is TRBV11-3 and J is TRBJ1-3, with D tentatively TRBD1 (6 bases). Germline CDR1 is SGHNT and CDR2 is YENEEA. This CDR3 spans 14 amino acids. The V end was cut by 5 bases, the J end by 2 bases, with 10 bases between. CDR3 sequence reads: CASSDPGAGNTIYF. In nucleotides, the CDR3 is TGTGCCAGCAGCGACCCAGGGGCTGGAAACACCATATATTTT.

This chain joins TRBV7-2 and TRBJ2-5; 11 bases fit TRBD2. Trimming took 3 bases from V and 5 from J; bases not matched to a gene: 5. The CDR3 is 15 residues long. Looked up from germline, CDR1 is SGHTA and CDR2 is FQGNSA. CDR3 nucleotides: TGTGCCAGCAGCTTTAGTAGCGGGAGGGGGGAGACCCAGTACTTC. Translated, it gives CASSFSSGRGETQYF.

The V and J genes are TRBV9 and TRBJ1-2, with a possible D match to TRBD1 (6 bases). V gave up 0 bases and J gave up 4 bases, with 10 bases separating them. CDR3 length equals 14 residues. CDR1 and CDR2 (germline): SGDLS, YYNGEE. As DNA, the CDR3 is TGTGCCAGCAGCGTAGAGACAGGTGGCTATGGCTACACCTTC. Amino acids: CASSVETGGYGYTF. The variable domain in full, completed from reference TRBV9 and TRBJ1-2, reads DSGVTQTPKHLITATGQRVTLRCSPRSGDLSVYWYQQSLDQGLQFLIQYYNGEERAKGNILERFSAQQFPDLHSELNLSSLELGDSALYFCASSVETGGYGYTFGSGTRLTVV.

A note on this clone: The same CDR3 arises from other DNA sequences in this sample as well. This sequence joins TRBV9 and TRBJ1-1; 7 nucleotides line up with TRBD1. Per germline, CDR1 SGDLS and CDR2 YYNGEE. The V segment lost 3 bases and the J segment 5 bases; nucleotides outside the gene matches: 4. There are 13 residues in the CDR3. The CDR3 region is CASSGTGVTEAFF. The CDR3 nucleotides read TGTGCCAGCAGCGGTACAGGGGTGACTGAAGCTTTCTTT.

The gene calls are TRBV5-1 and TRBJ2-2; possible D gene TRBD1, 5 bases. Per germline, CDR1 SGHRS and CDR2 YFSETQ. Trimming took 2 bases from V and 0 from J, leaving 8 bases between them. CDR3 length: 15 residues. The chain's CDR3 is CASSLKGTNTGELFF. The DNA for the CDR3 is TGCGCCAGCAGCTTAAAGGGGACGAACACCGGGGAGCTGTTTTTT.

J is TRBJ1-5 and V is TRBV12-3 or TRBV12-4, with 8 bases matching TRBD1. The CDR3 extends over 13 amino acids. Trimming took 2 bases from V and 6 from J; bases not matched to a gene: 0. Written as DNA, the CDR3 is TGTGCCAGCAGTTTACAGGGGGCTCAGCCCCAGCATTTT. This sequence encodes CASSLQGAQPQHF.

This chain connects TRBV6-4 to TRBJ1-4; D is unresolved. Germline CDR1 is MRHNA and CDR2 is SNTAGT. V was clipped by 2 bases and J by 5 bases, with 6 bases between them. The CDR3 sequence is 13 residues long. The CDR3 is CASSDSLNEKLFF. CDR3 bases: TGTGCCAGCAGTGACAGTCTAAATGAAAAACTGTTTTTT.

The rearrangement joins TRBV10-2 to TRBJ2-2, with a weak D call TRBD1 (5 bases). The V and J ends lost 4 bases and 5 bases respectively, with 14 bases between them. Germline V gives CDR1 WSHSY, CDR2 SAAADI. This CDR3 spans 15 amino acids. CDR3 amino acids: CASSGQFQTTGELFF. The CDR3 DNA is TGCGCCAGCAGTGGACAGTTCCAGACTACCGGGGAGCTGTTTTTT.

The chain recombines TRBV5-8 with TRBJ1-5; D is undetermined. V was shortened by 4 bases and J by 3 bases, with 14 bases between the two germline ends. The germline V gene encodes CDR1 SGHTS and CDR2 YDEGEE. The length of the CDR3 is 15 residues. The CDR3 DNA reads as TGTGCCAGCAGCGGTGGCCGGGGATTCAATCAGCCCCAGCATTTT. Its protein product is CASSGGRGFNQPQHF.

This clone was seen only once. The V and J genes are TRBV4-1 and TRBJ1-2; D possibly corresponds to TRBD1 (5 bases). V lost 0 bases and J 1 base, leaving 12 bases between the germline ends. Germline CDR1 and CDR2: MGHRA and YSYEKL. The CDR3 is 16 amino acids. This CDR3 reads CASSQDLGVDNYGYTF. CDR3 nucleotides: TGCGCCAGCAGCCAAGATCTAGGGGTGGATAACTATGGCTACACCTTC.

The V call is TRBV3-1 (or the pseudogene TRBV3-2), the J call TRBJ2-2, with 9 bases identical to TRBD1. The CDR3 covers 16 residues. Germline CDR1 is LGHDT and CDR2 is YNNKEL (reference sequence). The V gene end was trimmed by 3 bases and the J gene end by 1 base; junction bases not matched to a gene: 3. In DNA form, the CDR3 reads TGTGCCAGCAGCCAGGGGACAGGGAGGAACACCGGGGAGCTGTTTTTT. The encoded protein is CASSQGTGRNTGELFF.

The chain employs TRBV7-8 and TRBJ1-1, with 7 bases that match TRBD1. This CDR3 is 14 amino acids long. Germline CDR1 and CDR2: SGHVS and FQNEAQ. J lost 6 bases, V lost 1 base, and 5 bases had no gene match. CDR3 residues: CASSLVQGSAEAFF. The CDR3 nucleotides are TGTGCCAGCAGCTTAGTACAGGGGTCGGCTGAAGCTTTCTTT.

The rearrangement uses TRBV7-8 and TRBJ2-1; 7 nucleotides agree with TRBD2. V lost 2 bases, J lost 5 bases, and 9 bases stayed unmatched. The CDR3 spans 16 residues. Looked up from germline, CDR1 is SGHVS and CDR2 is FQNEAQ. The CDR3 DNA reads as TGTGCCAGCAGCTTAAAGGGGACTAAACCGAACAATGAGCAGTTCTTC. Protein product: CASSLKGTKPNNEQFF.

The rearrangement links TRBV11-2 to TRBJ2-6, with unresolved D. The CDR3 spans 15 residues. The ends were cut back, 1 base at V and 2 bases at J, with 6 bases in the middle. Germline V CDR1 and CDR2: SGHAT, FQNNGV. The CDR3 reads CASSLGQAGANVLTF. The CDR3 DNA is TGTGCCAGCAGCTTAGGCCAGGCTGGGGCCAACGTCCTGACTTTC.

The V call is TRBV11-3, the J call TRBJ2-3; TRBD2 matches at 9 bases. The CDR3 sequence is 13 residues long. J gave up 6 bases and V 3 bases, and 1 base lay outside the gene matches. Looked up from germline, CDR1 is SGHNT and CDR2 is YENEEA. Written as DNA, the CDR3 is TGTGCCAGCAGCTTGCGGGGGGGGGATACGCAGTATTTT. Its protein product is CASSLRGGDTQYF. Together with reference TRBV11-3 and TRBJ2-3, the CDR3 gives the full variable domain: EAGVVQSPRYKIIEKKQPVAFWCNPISGHNTLYWYLQNLGQGPELLIRYENEEAVDDSQLPKDRFSAERLKGVDSTLKIQPAELGDSAVYLCASSLRGGDTQYFGPGTRLTVL.

The chain employs TRBV9 and TRBJ2-5; possibly TRBD2 for D (5 bases). The germline V and J ends were trimmed by 3 bases and 13 bases, with 22 bases remaining between them. Germline lookup yields CDR1 SGDLS and CDR2 YYNGEE. The CDR3 sequence is 14 residues long. CDR3 sequence reads: CASSATYSPMDSYF. In DNA, the CDR3 is TGTGCCAGCAGCGCGACGTACTCCCCGATGGACTCGTACTTC.

The CDR3 protein is CASSQGAGLNQPQHF. CDR3 DNA sequence: TGTGCCAGCAGCCAAGGGGCAGGGCTCAATCAGCCCCAGCATTTT. The genes are TRBV3-1 (or the pseudogene TRBV3-2) and TRBJ1-5, with a weak D call TRBD1 (5 bases). The germline V gene has CDR1 LGHDT and CDR2 YNNKEL (reference sequence). Trimming took 1 base from V and 3 from J, leaving 10 bases between them. This CDR3 is built from 15 residues.